The rows below give T cell receptor beta chains drawn from one sample of a study of T cell repertoires in cytomegalovirus infection. Using its own MiXCR run on the reads, TCRdb lists one record per CDR3 protein. The sample shows approximately 750,000 distinct CDR3 sequences, 35% to 40% of them seen only once. What was sequenced was PBMCs. All receptors come from a human donor in good health (CMV status not recorded). Some clones in this sample may be carry-over from other donors' samples. CDR3s include the opening cysteine and the closing phenylalanine or tryptophan. Fields, in order: J gene, clone size, D gene, V gene, CDR3 DNA, CDR3 protein. A D gene is named only where the DNA matches it firmly. Clone size is not always given. Where it is, it says once, few, many or a class for expanded clones.

TRBJ1-5 | many | . | TRBV12-3/TRBV12-4 | TGTGCCAGCAGTTTGGGGCCGGGAATCGGCAATCAGCCCCAGCATTTT | CASSLGPGIGNQPQHF
TRBJ2-1 | few | . | TRBV28 | TGTGCCAGCAGTTTTCCGCCCTCCCATGAGCAGTTCTTC | CASSFPPSHEQFF
TRBJ2-1 | . | TRBD2 | TRBV7-6 | TGTGCCAGCAGCCCCTTTTGGGTAGCGGGTAAGACCTACAATGAGCAGTTCTTC | CASSPFWVAGKTYNEQFF
TRBJ2-3 | . | TRBD1 | TRBV7-4 | TGTGCCAGCAGCTCCGGCGGGGGACAGGGGGCATATTTT | CASSSGGGQGAYF
TRBJ2-5 | few | . | TRBV6-1 | TGTGCCAGCAGTGACGGCCTATCCGGGACAACCCAAGAGACCCAGTACTTC | CASSDGLSGTTQETQYF
TRBJ1-5 | . | . | TRBV6-2/TRBV6-3 | TGTGCCAGCAGCCCACACCGCTCAAGCAATCAGCCCCAGCATTTT | CASSPHRSSNQPQHF
TRBJ1-2 | few | TRBD1 | TRBV24-1 | TGTGCCACCAGTGAACCTGGACAGGGAGATGGCTACACCTTC | CATSEPGQGDGYTF
TRBJ1-5 | few | . | TRBV20-1 | TGCAGTGCTAGGCGGGGATGGGACGTAAATCAGCCCCAGCATTTT | CSARRGWDVNQPQHF
TRBJ2-7 | . | . | TRBV6-6 | TGTGCCCGCAGTCGGTTGACCGTTACCTACGAGCAGTACTTC | CARSRLTVTYEQYF
TRBJ2-1 | . | . | TRBV10-2 | TGCGCCAGCAGTGAAATGGGTGAGCAGTTCTTC | CASSEMGEQFF
TRBJ1-5 | . | . | TRBV6-5 | TGTGCCAGCAGTTACTCGATAACTCGGGGACAGCCCCAGCATTTT | CASSYSITRGQPQHF
TRBJ2-4 | . | . | TRBV19 | TGTGCCAGCCACCTACCTGGAGACATTCAGTACTTC | CASHLPGDIQYF
TRBJ2-1 | many | TRBD2 | TRBV7-2 | TGTGCCAGCAGCTTGGTGGCTAGCGGTTCTCGTGAGCAGTTCTTC | CASSLVASGSREQFF
TRBJ2-1 | few | . | TRBV24-1 | TGTGCCACCAGTGATTTGCCAGGGGCTGTTATCAATGAGCAGTTCTTC | CATSDLPGAVINEQFF
TRBJ1-2 | . | . | TRBV28 | TGTGCCAGCAGTTTACTCCTAGCCGGCTACACCTTC | CASSLLLAGYTF
TRBJ1-6 | . | . | TRBV5-5 | TGTGCCAGCAGCTTGGGGTTGAATTCACCCCTCCACTTT | CASSLGLNSPLHF
TRBJ1-2 | . | . | TRBV5-4 | TGTGCCAGCAGCTTCGATGCGGGGAACTATGGCTACACCTTC | CASSFDAGNYGYTF
TRBJ1-3 | . | TRBD1 | TRBV19 | TGTGCCAGTAGTTCCTACGGGACAGGGGGCGCGAACACCATATATTTT | CASSSYGTGGANTIYF
TRBJ2-5 | . | . | TRBV20-1 | TGCAGTGCTACCGACTCGGGGTGGCTATCGGGAGAGGGTTTGGAAGAGACCCAGTACTTC | CSATDSGWLSGEGLEETQYF
TRBJ2-7 | once | . | TRBV6-6 | TGTGCCAGCAGGGCACCCTCCTACGAGCAGTACTTC | CASRAPSYEQYF
TRBJ2-2 | . | . | TRBV9 | TGTGCCAGCAGCGTAGAATTTCGCGGGTCGATGTTTTTT | CASSVEFRGSMFF
TRBJ2-3 | . | TRBD2 | TRBV4-1 | TGCGCCAGCAGCCAAGATCCGGGAGGGGCAGATACGCAGTATTTT | CASSQDPGGADTQYF
TRBJ2-3 | few | TRBD2 | TRBV28 | TGTGCCAGCAGTTTTGAGCGCGGGAGGGGCACAGATACGCAGTATTTT | CASSFERGRGTDTQYF
TRBJ1-5 | few | . | TRBV19 | TGTGCCAGTAGTATTGGGGGGGGTCAGCCCCAGCATTTT | CASSIGGGQPQHF
TRBJ1-2 | few | . | TRBV28 | TGTGCCAGCAGTATACAGGACTATGGCTACACCTTC | CASSIQDYGYTF
TRBJ2-7 | few | TRBD2 | TRBV28 | TGTGCCAGCGGGGGGGGTAAGAGCAGCACCTACGAGCAGTACTTC | CASGGGKSSTYEQYF
TRBJ2-2 | . | TRBD1 | TRBV5-6 | TGTGCCAGCAGGCACACAGGGGGTGCCGGGGAGCTGTTTTTT | CASRHTGGAGELFF
TRBJ2-7 | few | . | TRBV28 | TGTGCCAGCAGTTTAATGGGGCCTCTCTACGAGCAGTACTTC | CASSLMGPLYEQYF
TRBJ1-5 | . | . | TRBV27 | TGTGCCAGCAGTTACGGAGGGGGTGGAGGCAATCAGCCCCAGCATTTT | CASSYGGGGGNQPQHF
TRBJ2-3 | . | . | TRBV11-1 | TGTGCCAGCAGCCCGGGACCGATTACCTACACAGATACGCAGTATTTT | CASSPGPITYTDTQYF
TRBJ1-3 | . | . | TRBV14 | TGTGCCAGCAGCCACCGTCCTGGGGGGCATGGAAACACCATATCTTTT | CASSHRPGGHGNTISF
TRBJ1-2 | few | TRBD1 | TRBV19 | TGTGCCAGTACACAGGGGGCCCAATTGGGCTACACCTTC | CASTQGAQLGYTF
TRBJ2-7 | many | TRBD1 | TRBV6-1 | TGTGCCAGCAGACAGGACAGGGGGCTAAACGAGCAGTACTTC | CASRQDRGLNEQYF
TRBJ1-4 | . | TRBD1 | TRBV20-1 | TGCAGTGCTAGATCGGGACAGGGGGCCTACAGAGCGGAAAAACTGTTTTTT | CSARSGQGAYRAEKLFF
TRBJ1-5 | few | TRBD1 | TRBV7-6 | TGTGCCAGCAGCTTAGAATCGGGACAGATCAATCAGCCCCAGCATTTT | CASSLESGQINQPQHF
TRBJ1-4 | few | . | TRBV6-2/TRBV6-3 | TGTGCCAGCAGCACCACAGGGAACTTGGATGAAAAACTGTTTTTT | CASSTTGNLDEKLFF
TRBJ1-1 | . | . | TRBV12-3/TRBV12-4 | TGTGCCAGCAGTTTCGAGGAGGGAAGCACTGAAGCTTTCTTT | CASSFEEGSTEAFF
TRBJ1-2 | . | TRBD1 | TRBV15 | TGTGCCACCAGCAAAAACCGGGACAGGTGGGATGGCTACACCTTC | CATSKNRDRWDGYTF
TRBJ2-5 | many | . | TRBV28 | TGTGCCAGCAGTTTGCAGGGTTTAGAGACCCAGTACTTC | CASSLQGLETQYF
TRBJ2-1 | . | TRBD2 | TRBV11-2 | TGTGCCAGCAGCTTAACGCCGGGACTAGGAAAAGGAGAAGAGCAGTTCTTC | CASSLTPGLGKGEEQFF
TRBJ2-1 | . | . | TRBV4-1 | TGCGCCAGCAGCTCCGTTCTCAGGTCGGATGAGCAGTTCTTC | CASSSVLRSDEQFF
TRBJ1-5 | many | . | TRBV7-2 | TGTGCCAGCAGCCTTACAGGGTACCCCCAGCATTTT | CASSLTGYPQHF
TRBJ2-3 | . | . | TRBV28 | TGTGCCAGCAGTCCCCCAGGGTTCCACACAGATACGCAGTATTTT | CASSPPGFHTDTQYF
TRBJ1-5 | many | TRBD1 | TRBV7-2 | TGTGCCAGCAGCTTAGCGTCAATCGGGACAGGGAATCAGCCCCAGCATTTT | CASSLASIGTGNQPQHF
TRBJ1-4 | . | TRBD1 | TRBV7-9 | TGTGCCAGCAGCTCCGCCCGAGGGACAGGGGATGATGGAAAACTGTTTTTT | CASSSARGTGDDGKLFF
TRBJ1-3 | many | . | TRBV7-2 | TGTGCCAGCAGCCCCCAGGGGCGAGGAAACACCATATATTTT | CASSPQGRGNTIYF
TRBJ1-5 | . | . | TRBV5-1 | TGCGCCAGCAAACGGGACTCGAGCAATCAGCCCCAGCATTTT | CASKRDSSNQPQHF
TRBJ2-1 | many | TRBD2 | TRBV28 | TGTGCCAGCAGTTTAAGAGTGAGAGCGGGAGGGAACAATGAGCAGTTCTTC | CASSLRVRAGGNNEQFF